The 27 T cell receptor beta chains reported below all come from one sample, sequenced in a study of early T cells in non-severe SARS-CoV-2 infection. TCRdb re-called the 5' RACE reads with MiXCR, one entry per CDR3 protein. The table has 24,000 or so distinct CDR3 sequences, 4.5% to 7% seen once. The sequenced sample consisted of whole blood. These receptors came from an adult who was a healthcare worker with PCR-confirmed SARS-CoV-2 infection or an uninfected control (not recorded which).

This clonotype was seen more than once but under ten times. The CDR3 loop reads CASSTGPQALQPQHF. For the CDR3, the DNA is TGTGCCAGTAGTACGGGACCGCAAGCTCTTCAGCCCCAGCATTTT. The V gene is TRBV19, the J gene TRBJ1-5, with a weak D call TRBD1 (5 bases). The V gene's germline CDR1 is LNHDA and CDR2 SQIVND (reference sequence). Deletions cut 4 bases from V and 6 bases from J, with 16 bases between. CDR3 length equals 15 residues.

This clonotype was recorded at least ten times. The chain has TRBV6-2 or TRBV6-3 and TRBJ2-2; TRBD1 is a possible D gene (5 bases). The ends were cut back, 11 bases at V and 7 bases at J, with 20 bases in the middle. The germline V gene has CDR1 MNHEY and CDR2 SVGEGT. The CDR3 sequence is 14 residues long. CDR3 sequence: CAASPQGLNGELFF. The CDR3 DNA reads as TGTGCCGCATCGCCTCAGGGTCTCAACGGGGAGCTGTTTTTT.

As concerns this clonotype: This clone may be a read error of a much larger clone one base away. The J gene is TRBJ2-1, the V gene TRBV29-1; 7 bases match TRBD1. Germline V lookup: CDR1 SQVTM, CDR2 ANQGSEA. V was pared by 4 bases and J by 10 bases, with 16 bases of the junction left unmatched. This CDR3 spans 15 amino acids. The CDR3 reads CSVVPRDSALGEQFF. In DNA, the CDR3 is TGCAGCGTTGTCCCCCGGGACAGCGCACTGGGGGAGCAGTTCTTC.

By share of the sample, this clonotype is medium-sized. The chain joins TRBV6-5 to TRBJ1-1; 10 bases are shared with TRBD1. J was trimmed by 4 bases and V by 0 bases; bases with no gene match: 5. The CDR3 contains 16 residues. Per the germline V gene, CDR1 is MNHEY and CDR2 is SVGAGI. The CDR3 region has the DNA TGTGCCAGCAGTTACTCCGGGACAGGGGCGGTCACTGAAGCTTTCTTT. This codes for CASSYSGTGAVTEAFF.

This chain connects TRBV12-3 or TRBV12-4 to TRBJ1-2; D not resolved. The CDR3 is made up of 14 amino acids. V was trimmed by 8 bases and J by 0 bases, leaving 13 bases between them. The CDR3: CASAPVWTNYGYTF. In nucleotides, the CDR3 is TGTGCCAGCGCTCCAGTATGGACTAACTATGGCTACACCTTC.

The gene calls are TRBV6-6 and TRBJ2-7; D ambiguous. CDR3 size: 12 residues. V gave up 2 bases and J gave up 5 bases, with 7 bases separating them. Germline values: CDR1 MNHNY, CDR2 SVGAGI (reference sequence). The CDR3 loop is CASSYPPDEQYF. The CDR3 nucleotides are TGTGCCAGCAGTTACCCCCCCGACGAGCAGTACTTC.

This clonotype was counted ten times or more. The V call is TRBV4-1, the J call TRBJ1-5; D is unresolved. Trimming pared 1 base from V and 11 bases from J, leaving 18 bases between. Germline lookup yields CDR1 MGHRA and CDR2 YSYEKL. The CDR3 sequence is 15 residues long. This CDR3 is CASSQGGGGSEAQHF. The CDR3 DNA reads TGCGCCAGCAGCCAAGGTGGTGGAGGGTCTGAGGCCCAGCATTTT.

Ten or more counts support this clonotype. The CDR3 loop is CASSPGRTGELFF. CDR3 DNA: TGTGCCAGCAGCCCGGGCAGGACCGGGGAGCTGTTTTTT. The V and J genes are TRBV11-3 and TRBJ2-2; no clear D gene. Germline V gene sequence: CDR1 SGHNT, CDR2 YENEEA. The CDR3 runs 13 residues. V was clipped by 5 bases and J by 5 bases, with 9 bases between them.

The chain couples TRBV4-1 to TRBJ1-1; the D is unclear. The CDR3 has 12 residues. V gave up 3 bases and J gave up 6 bases, with 8 bases separating them. Germline V gene lookup returns CDR1 MGHRA and CDR2 YSYEKL. CDR3 DNA sequence: TGCGCCAGCAGCCATATAGCGGCTGAAGCTTTCTTT. This gives the protein CASSHIAAEAFF.

The rearrangement uses TRBV7-8 and TRBJ2-6; tentatively, D is TRBD1 (7 bases). The germline CDR1 and CDR2 sequences are SGHVS and FQNEAQ. This CDR3 comprises 20 residues. With 4 bases removed from V and 1 base from J, the gap between germline ends came to 23 bases. The CDR3, as DNA: TGTGCCAGCAGCTCCCCCAGCGGGCAGGGGGAGGTGTCTGGGGCCAACGTCCTGACTTTC. It specifies CASSSPSGQGEVSGANVLTF.

This clonotype counts as medium-sized (0.01 to 0.1%). The chain is built from TRBV11-1 and TRBJ2-1, with D possibly being TRBD2 (6 bases). CDR1 and CDR2 from the germline V gene are SGHAT and FQDESV (reference sequence). Trimming pared 3 bases from V and 0 bases from J, leaving 12 bases between. This CDR3 has 16 residues. The CDR3 DNA follows: TGTGCCAGCAGCTTGGAGCGGGTAGCCTCCTACAATGAGCAGTTCTTC. Its translation: CASSLERVASYNEQFF.

This clonotype was observed at least ten times. This chain uses TRBV11-2 with TRBJ1-2, with D uncertain. This CDR3 region has 11 residues. V dropped 8 bases and J dropped 4 bases, with 8 bases sitting between them. The germline CDR1 and CDR2 sequences are SGHAT and FQNNGV. CDR3 region: CASGSFYGYTF. The CDR3 DNA follows: TGTGCCAGCGGGAGTTTCTATGGCTACACCTTC.

The J gene is TRBJ1-1, the V gene TRBV20-1; D is perhaps TRBD1 (5 bases). The germline V and J ends were trimmed by 3 bases and 1 base, with 12 bases remaining between them. Germline loops: CDR1 DFQATT, CDR2 SNEGSKA (reference sequence). The length of the CDR3 is 14 residues. In nucleotides, the CDR3 is TGCAGTGCTAGTACAGGTATGGGGAACACTGAAGCTTTCTTT. It specifies CSASTGMGNTEAFF.

This clonotype occurred many times. The V gene is TRBV27, the J gene TRBJ2-7, with D perhaps TRBD1 or TRBD2 (5 bases each). The CDR3 has 14 amino acids. Trimming took off 7 bases at V and 10 bases at J, with 23 bases between the two ends. CDR1 and CDR2 (germline): MNHEY, SMNVEV (reference sequence). Here the CDR3 reads CASMGVGRPWEQYF. CDR3 bases: TGTGCCAGCATGGGGGTGGGAAGGCCTTGGGAACAGTACTTC.

The J gene is TRBJ2-7, the V gene TRBV10-2; D unresolved. CDR3 length: 15 amino acids. Trimming removed 10 bases at V and 0 bases at J, with 19 bases between. CDR1 WSHSY and CDR2 SAAADI come from the germline V gene. The CDR3 sequence: CATRVVTEGSYEQYF. CDR3 nucleotides: TGCGCCACCCGCGTTGTGACCGAAGGCTCCTACGAGCAGTACTTC.

The table lists this clonotype with a few counts. The gene calls are TRBV29-1 and TRBJ2-2, with D uncertain. This CDR3 is 14 amino acids long. Germline V gene data show CDR1 as SQVTM and CDR2 as ANQGSEA. Trimming removed 2 bases at V and 1 base at J, with 8 bases between. The CDR3 loop is CSVELRQNTGELFF. The CDR3 DNA reads TGCAGCGTTGAATTGCGGCAGAACACCGGGGAGCTGTTTTTT.

V and J are TRBV12-3 or TRBV12-4 and TRBJ2-1; D may be TRBD1 (5 bases). This CDR3 is 13 amino acids long. The germline V and J ends were trimmed by 6 bases and 9 bases, with 15 bases remaining between them. The CDR3 loop is CASSIGHNTEQFF. For the CDR3, the DNA is TGTGCCAGCAGCATTGGACATAACACTGAGCAGTTCTTC.

There are a few counts of this clonotype. The genes are TRBV7-2 and TRBJ1-1; 8 nucleotides align to TRBD1. From germline, CDR1 is SGHTA and CDR2 FQGNSA. J lost 1 base, V lost 6 bases, and 4 bases had no gene match. The CDR3 is 14 residues long. The CDR3 nucleotides are TGTGCCAGCAGGAGGGACAGGACGAACACTGAAGCTTTCTTT. Amino acids: CASRRDRTNTEAFF.

This clonotype showed up many times. The chain has TRBV21-1 and TRBJ1-5. TRBV21-1 is termed a pseudogene. The CDR3 loop spans 15 amino acids. The CDR3 reads CASSKVHDSNQPQHF. DNA of the CDR3: TGTGCCAGCAGCAAAGTTCACGATAGCAATCAGCCCCAGCATTTT.

This clonotype appeared many times. The chain employs TRBV5-1 and TRBJ2-7; D may be TRBD2 (6 bases). This CDR3 comprises 15 residues. Trimming pared 0 bases from V and 6 bases from J, leaving 16 bases between. From germline, CDR1 is SGHRS and CDR2 YFSETQ. The CDR3 reads CASSLVGGRSVEQYF. DNA for the CDR3: TGCGCCAGCAGCTTGGTGGGGGGAAGAAGTGTCGAGCAGTACTTC.

The genes are TRBV7-9 and TRBJ1-1; the D gene is possibly TRBD1 (6 bases). The CDR3 covers 12 residues. V was clipped by 6 bases and J by 10 bases, with 15 bases between them. Germline assignment: CDR1 SEHNR and CDR2 FQNEAQ (reference sequence). DNA of the CDR3: TGTGCCAGCAGGTCCACAGGGTGGCGAGCTTTCTTT. Translating it yields CASRSTGWRAFF.

There are many counts of this clonotype. The chain couples TRBV24-1 to TRBJ1-2, with TRBD1 matching over 9 bases. Germline assignment: CDR1 KGHDR and CDR2 SFDVKD. The CDR3 extends over 12 amino acids. V dropped 7 bases and J dropped 6; count of bases not matched to a gene: 2. CDR3 DNA sequence: TGTGCCACCAGAGGGGACAGGGATGGCTACACCTTC. This gives the protein CATRGDRDGYTF.

This clonotype showed up just a few times. This chain links TRBV7-3 with TRBJ2-3, with 12 bases identical to TRBD2. Germline assignment: CDR1 SGHTA and CDR2 FQGTGA. The CDR3 is 16 residues long. V trimming: 5 bases; J trimming: 2 bases; junction bases outside the gene matches: 5. The CDR3 coding sequence is TGTGCCAGCAGCAGTACTAGCGGGGGGTACACAGATACGCAGTATTTT. Protein product: CASSSTSGGYTDTQYF.

This clonotype was counted between two and nine times. DNA of the CDR3: TGTGCCAGTAGTAAGACAGGGCAGGGACCCCAGTACTTC. Amino acid sequence: CASSKTGQGPQYF. The chain links TRBV19 to TRBJ2-5; 7 positions agree with TRBD1. This CDR3 region has 13 residues. CDR1 is LNHDA, CDR2 SQIVND, per germline (reference sequence). Trimming removed 4 bases from V and 9 bases from J; junction bases left unmatched: 8.

This clonotype has only one observation. This chain links TRBV6-5 with TRBJ1-5, with unresolved D. The CDR3 has 13 amino acids. Germline V lookup: CDR1 MNHEY, CDR2 SVGAGI. The V end lost 10 bases, the J end lost 3 bases, and 13 bases lay between the germline ends. CDR3 protein: CATRRRVNQPQHF. DNA for the CDR3: TGTGCCACCCGACGGAGGGTCAATCAGCCCCAGCATTTT.

This clonotype was picked up a small number of times. The V and J genes are TRBV27 and TRBJ1-5; the match to TRBD1 covers 7 bases. The CDR3 runs to 15 residues. The V segment lost 5 bases and the J segment 4 bases; nucleotides outside the gene matches: 8. Germline CDR1 is MNHEY and CDR2 is SMNVEV (reference sequence). The CDR3 coding sequence is TGTGCCAGCAGTATTCAGGGGGGGAAGAATCAGCCCCAGCATTTT. Its translation is CASSIQGGKNQPQHF.

This clonotype was observed many times. The chain has TRBV11-2 and TRBJ2-7; TRBD2 aligns across 12 bases. CDR3 length: 16 amino acids. Trimming took 1 base from V and 7 from J; bases not matched to a gene: 8. The germline V gene encodes CDR1 SGHAT and CDR2 FQNNGV. Written as DNA, the CDR3 is TGTGCCAGCAGCTTAGTTTCTAGCGGGGGGGCAGAAGAGCAGTACTTC. This sequence encodes CASSLVSSGGAEEQYF. The complete variable domain, with remaining parts taken from reference TRBV11-2 and TRBJ2-7, reads EAGVAQSPRYKIIEKRQSVAFWCNPISGHATLYWYQQILGQGPKLLIQFQNNGVVDDSQLPKDRFSAERLKGVDSTLKIQPAKLEDSAVYLCASSLVSSGGAEEQYFGPGTRLTVT.